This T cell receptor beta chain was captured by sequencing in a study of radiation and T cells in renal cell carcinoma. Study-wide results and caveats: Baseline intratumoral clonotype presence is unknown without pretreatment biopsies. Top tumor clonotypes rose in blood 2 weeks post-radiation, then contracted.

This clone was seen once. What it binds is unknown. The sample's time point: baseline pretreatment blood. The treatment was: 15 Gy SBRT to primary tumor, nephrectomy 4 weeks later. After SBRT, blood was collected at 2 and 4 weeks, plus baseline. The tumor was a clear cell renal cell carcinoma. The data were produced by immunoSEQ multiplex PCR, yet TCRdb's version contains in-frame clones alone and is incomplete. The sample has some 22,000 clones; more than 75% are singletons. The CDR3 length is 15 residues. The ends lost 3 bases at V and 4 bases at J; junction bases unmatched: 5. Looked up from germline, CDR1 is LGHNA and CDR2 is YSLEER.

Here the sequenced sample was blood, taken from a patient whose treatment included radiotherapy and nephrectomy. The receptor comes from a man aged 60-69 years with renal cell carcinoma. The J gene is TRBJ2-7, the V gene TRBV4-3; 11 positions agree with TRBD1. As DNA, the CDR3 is TGCGCCAGCAGCCATGGGACAGGGGGGCGGTACGAGCAGTACTTC. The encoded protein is CASSHGTGGRYEQYF.